These 10 T cell receptor beta chains originate from one sample sequenced in a study of shared clonotypes between healthy human individuals (TCRdb year 2020). Library method: the immunoSEQ multiplex PCR assay. What TCRdb holds here is the immuneACCESS table cut down to in-frame rearrangements. Part of the clones is not present; checked against another copy, under half of the missing clones reflect an unresolved V gene, and the others are unexplained. Across this sample there are about 2 million clones, with approximately 94% seen only once. The top ten clones comprise approximately 1% of the sample. CD8 naive samples were obtained by positive selection for CCR7 among CD45RO-negative cells, yielding a CD45RA+CCR7+ population from which TemRA cells were excluded. Sequences were obtained from naive CD8+ T cells sorted from blood. The cell subset or site tag for this specimen amounts to: CD45RA+CCR7+. All receptors derive from a man between 18 and 35 years old in good health.

Of note for this clone: Other DNA sequences in the sample encode the same CDR3. This chain uses TRBV6-5 with TRBJ1-2, with D possibly being TRBD1 (5 bases). V lost 2 bases to trimming and J lost 3 bases, with 7 bases between them. The germline V gene encodes CDR1 MNHEY and CDR2 SVGAGI. The CDR3 consists of 13 residues. The CDR3 here is CASSYGGDYGYTF. The CDR3 DNA is TGTGCCAGCAGTTACGGGGGGGACTATGGCTACACCTTC.

About this clone itself: Other DNA sequences in the same sample also yield this CDR3. This sequence joins TRBV27 and TRBJ2-7, with D perhaps matching TRBD2 (5 bases). This CDR3 spans 14 amino acids. Germline lookup yields CDR1 MNHEY and CDR2 SMNVEV (reference sequence). V was pared by 6 bases and J by 0 bases, with 12 bases between. DNA of the CDR3: TGTGCCAGCAGCCCGACCGGGGACTCCTACGAGCAGTACTTC. Residues: CASSPTGDSYEQYF.

The V gene is TRBV5-1, the J gene TRBJ1-1; 7 bases are a match to TRBD1. The CDR3 totals 11 residues. Germline lookup yields CDR1 SGHRS and CDR2 YFSETQ. The V segment lost 5 bases and the J segment 7 bases; nucleotides outside the gene matches: 2. CDR3 region: CASRRQGEAFF. CDR3 nucleotides: TGCGCCAGCAGGAGACAGGGTGAAGCTTTCTTT.

The V and J genes are TRBV7-3 and TRBJ1-1; 9 nucleotides match TRBD1. The CDR3 runs 16 residues. The V gene end was trimmed by 5 bases and the J gene end by 0 bases; junction bases not matched to a gene: 7. CDR1 and CDR2 from the germline V gene are SGHTA and FQGTGA. The CDR3 loop reads CASSRTGGGLNTEAFF. The CDR3 DNA reads TGTGCCAGCAGCAGAACAGGGGGCGGGCTGAACACTGAAGCTTTCTTT. The variable domain in full, with the rest retrieved from reference TRBV7-3 and TRBJ1-1, is GAGVSQTPSNKVTEKGKYVELRCDPISGHTALYWYRQSLGQGPEFLIYFQGTGAADDSGLPNDRFFAVRPEGSVSTLKIQRTERGDSAVYLCASSRTGGGLNTEAFFGQGTRLTVV.

In its sample, this clone was seen once. The chain recombines TRBV25-1 with TRBJ2-7; 9 nucleotides agree with TRBD1. CDR1 and CDR2 (germline): MGHDK, SYGVNS. V gave up 4 bases and J gave up 3 bases; unmatched junction bases: 4. The CDR3 has 14 amino acids. Written as DNA, the CDR3 is TGTGCCAGCAGTGGGGACAGGGTCGACTACGAGCAGTACTTC. Protein sequence: CASSGDRVDYEQYF.

The chain recombines TRBV14 with TRBJ2-1; TRBD2 is a possible D gene (5 bases). The CDR3 consists of 13 residues. Germline CDR1 reads SGHDN; CDR2 reads FVKESK. Trimming took 8 bases from V and 0 from J, leaving 8 bases between them. The DNA for the CDR3 is TGTGCCAGCGGGAGTAGCTCCTACAATGAGCAGTTCTTC. Its protein product is CASGSSSYNEQFF.

The chain links TRBV6-1 to TRBJ2-7; TRBD1 matches 8 bases. The trim removed 5 bases at V and 4 bases at J, leaving 7 bases unmatched. This CDR3 has 14 amino acids. Germline V gene sequence: CDR1 MNHNS, CDR2 SASEGT. The CDR3 DNA sequence: TGTGCCAGCAGTCACAGGGGGAATGCATACGAGCAGTACTTC. Protein: CASSHRGNAYEQYF.

On this clone itself: Distinct nucleotide sequences in the sample also encode this CDR3. The rearrangement uses TRBV27 and TRBJ2-1; D is ambiguous. CDR3 length: 10 amino acids. V lost 8 bases, J lost 4 bases, and 3 bases lay in between. Germline V gives CDR1 MNHEY, CDR2 SMNVEV (reference sequence). CDR3 residues: CASGYNEQFF. The CDR3 DNA is TGTGCCAGCGGTTACAATGAGCAGTTCTTC.

The chain has TRBV28 and TRBJ2-7, with a possible D match to TRBD2 (6 bases). The length of the CDR3 is 13 residues. Trimming removed 6 bases from V and 3 bases from J, with 12 bases in between. The germline V gene has CDR1 MDHEN and CDR2 SYDVKM. CDR3 region: CASRGDSYYEQYF. The DNA of the CDR3 is TGTGCCAGCAGGGGGGACTCCTACTACGAGCAGTACTTC.

The rearrangement links TRBV30 to TRBJ2-1, with D perhaps being TRBD1 or TRBD2 (5 bases each). The CDR3 extends over 14 amino acids. Germline V gives CDR1 GTSNPN, CDR2 SVGIG (reference sequence). V lost 2 bases, J lost 4 bases, and 12 bases lay in between. CDR3 bases: TGTGCCTGGAGTAGAGGGGTTGGGTACAATGAGCAGTTCTTC. Protein sequence: CAWSRGVGYNEQFF.